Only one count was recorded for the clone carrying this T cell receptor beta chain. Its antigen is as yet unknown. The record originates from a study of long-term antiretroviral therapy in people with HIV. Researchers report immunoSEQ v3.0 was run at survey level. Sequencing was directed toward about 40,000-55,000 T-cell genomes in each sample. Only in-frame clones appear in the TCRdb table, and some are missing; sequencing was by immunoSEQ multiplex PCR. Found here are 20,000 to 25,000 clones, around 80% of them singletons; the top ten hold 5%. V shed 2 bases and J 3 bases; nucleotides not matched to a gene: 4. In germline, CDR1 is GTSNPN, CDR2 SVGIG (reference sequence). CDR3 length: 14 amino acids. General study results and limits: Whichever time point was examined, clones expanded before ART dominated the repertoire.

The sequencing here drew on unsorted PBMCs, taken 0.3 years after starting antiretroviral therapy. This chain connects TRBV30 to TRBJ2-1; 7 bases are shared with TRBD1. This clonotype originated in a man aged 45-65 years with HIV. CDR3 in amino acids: CAWSPDRDYNEQFF. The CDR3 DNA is TGTGCCTGGAGTCCTGACAGGGACTACAATGAGCAGTTCTTC.